This TCR beta chain was identified in a study of early T cells in non-severe SARS-CoV-2 infection. Looking at the study overall: Chains stayed unpaired after sequencing of bulk RNA from unsorted whole blood.

This clonotype showed up just a few times. Its target is not known. Trimming stripped 3 bases from V and 2 bases from J, with 17 bases between. CDR1 is SGHRS, CDR2 YFSETQ, per germline. This CDR3 has 16 residues. Whole-study findings and limits: Matching results from VDJdb favored anti-spike CD8 responses, leaving private and CD4 specificities undetected.

Using its own MiXCR run on the 5' RACE reads, TCRdb lists one record per CDR3 protein. Of about 110,000 distinct CDR3 sequences in the sample, 11% were seen once. J is TRBJ1-2 and V is TRBV5-1, with D unclear. Sample: whole blood. This sequence was found in an adult who was a healthcare worker with PCR-confirmed SARS-CoV-2 infection or an uninfected control (not recorded which). The CDR3 DNA reads as TGCGCCAGCAGCTACGAGGCTGGGAGTGGGAACTATGGCTACACCTTC. It is translated as CASSYEAGSGNYGYTF.